This T cell receptor beta chain is from a study of shared clonotypes between healthy human individuals. Study results and limitations: Shared clonotypes across all four donors exceeded non-shared ones in generation probability. Read depth was anticipated to influence clonotype sharing among donors. Apart from blood, nothing was sampled; tissue repertoires likely differ.

Germline V CDR1 and CDR2: SGHNT, YYREEE (reference sequence). V lost 4 bases, J lost 2 bases, and 9 bases lay in between. The CDR3 has 13 residues. About this clone: Its cognate antigen is unknown.

The protocol was immunoSEQ multiplex PCR, while the TCRdb copy is restricted to in-frame clones and leaves out a portion. This sample has about 1,500,000 clones, with around 97% found just once. V usage is TRBV5-4 and J usage is TRBJ2-5; D is perhaps TRBD1 (6 bases). The specimen sequenced was naive CD4+ T cells sorted from blood. Regarding subset: CD45RA+ positively selected. This clonotype was obtained from a man aged 25 to 45 in good health. The CDR3 spells CASSADRQETQYF. Written as DNA, the CDR3 is TGTGCCAGCAGCGCGGACAGACAAGAGACCCAGTACTTC.